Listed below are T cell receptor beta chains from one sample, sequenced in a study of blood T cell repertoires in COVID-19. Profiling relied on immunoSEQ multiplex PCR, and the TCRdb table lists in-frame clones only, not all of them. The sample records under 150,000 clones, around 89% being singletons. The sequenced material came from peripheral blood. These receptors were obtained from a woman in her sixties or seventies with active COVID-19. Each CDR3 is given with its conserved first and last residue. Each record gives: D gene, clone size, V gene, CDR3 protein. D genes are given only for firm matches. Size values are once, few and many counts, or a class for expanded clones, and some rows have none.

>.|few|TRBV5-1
CASSLGGPNTEAFF
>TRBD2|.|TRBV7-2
CASKGASGIYHEQFF
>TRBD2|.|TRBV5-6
CASSFAGAIETQYF
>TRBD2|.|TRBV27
CASKRLAGVDTQYF
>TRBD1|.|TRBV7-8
CASSLWTGHMAPVFYEQYF
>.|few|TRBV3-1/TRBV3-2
CASSPPLWGHELFF
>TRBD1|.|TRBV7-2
CANSLLGQGTDTQYF
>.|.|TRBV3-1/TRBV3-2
CASSHADSLYNEQFF
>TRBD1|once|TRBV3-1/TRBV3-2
CASSSRGTAYEQYF
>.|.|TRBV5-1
CASEQGGRKTEAFF
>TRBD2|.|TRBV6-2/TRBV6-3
CASSYRPSFSGYYYEQYF
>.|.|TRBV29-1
CSVVGLSGSSYNEQFF
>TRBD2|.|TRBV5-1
CASSPPGAGGYNEQFF
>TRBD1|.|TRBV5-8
CASSRTGNPSYEQYF
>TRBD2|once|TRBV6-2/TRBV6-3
CASSLTSGTQYF
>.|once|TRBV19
CASGVNRAPSGNQPQHF
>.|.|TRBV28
CASNPSLRRVGYTF
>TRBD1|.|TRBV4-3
CASSQDRQGTYSGNTIYF
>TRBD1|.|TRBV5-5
CASSLGQGGGGEKLFF
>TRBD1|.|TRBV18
CASSPPYRGFGGYTF
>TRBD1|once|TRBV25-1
CASSEWGQGPEKLFF
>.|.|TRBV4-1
CASSQSLGELFF
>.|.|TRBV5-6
CASSLDRNTEAFF
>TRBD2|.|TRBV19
CASTGGSTDTQYF
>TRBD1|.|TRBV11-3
CASSFTGDSPLHF
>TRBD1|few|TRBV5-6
CASSLGQGGYSNQPQHF
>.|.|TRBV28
CASRFASHTEAFF
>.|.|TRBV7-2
CATTGPPGYYEQYF
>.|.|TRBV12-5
CASAFNNEAFF
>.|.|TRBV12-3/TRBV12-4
CASSFGGTEAFF
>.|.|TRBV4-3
CASSQDWSSRTQYF
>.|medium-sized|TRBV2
CASTDPQGINEQFF
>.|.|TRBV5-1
CASSLDQPGPEAFF
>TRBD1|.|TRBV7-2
CASSLGTGAYEQYF
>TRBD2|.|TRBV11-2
CASSSGTSGGSSLYTQYF
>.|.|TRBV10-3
CAIRPGDRGYTEAFF
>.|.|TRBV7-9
CASSLQGSSTEAFF